Below are 25 T cell receptor beta chains sequenced from a single sample in a study of shared clonotypes between healthy human individuals. Only in-frame clones appear in the TCRdb table, and some are missing; sequencing was by immunoSEQ multiplex PCR. Of about a million clones in the sample, roughly 80% were seen once. The source material was memory CD4+ T cells sorted from blood. This sample's subset: CD45RA-negative fraction. These receptor sequences come from a man aged 18 to 30 in good health.

The chain uses TRBV30 and TRBJ1-5, with D possibly being TRBD1 (5 bases). Deletions cut 3 bases from V and 9 bases from J, with 15 bases between. CDR3 length: 13 amino acids. Germline V gene sequence: CDR1 GTSNPN, CDR2 SVGIG (reference sequence). The CDR3 DNA reads TGTGCCTGGAGGAACTCGGGGGAGCGGCCCCAGCATTTT. This codes for CAWRNSGERPQHF.

The J gene is TRBJ1-1, the V gene TRBV5-4; D might be TRBD1 (6 bases). Germline V CDR1 and CDR2: SGHNT, YYREEE (reference sequence). CDR3 length equals 14 residues. V was clipped by 1 base and J by 5 bases, with 12 bases between them. In nucleotides, the CDR3 is TGTGCCAGCAGCTTGTGGGTAGGGGGGACTGAAGCTTTCTTT. It specifies CASSLWVGGTEAFF.

V and J are TRBV15 and TRBJ2-7, with D tentatively TRBD2 (5 bases). This CDR3 spans 16 amino acids. CDR1 and CDR2 from the germline V gene are LNHNV and YYDKDF (reference sequence). Trimming took off 3 bases at V and 3 bases at J, with 18 bases between the two ends. This CDR3 is CATSREDGNFLYEQYF. CDR3 sequence (DNA): TGTGCCACCAGCAGGGAGGACGGGAACTTTCTCTACGAGCAGTACTTC.

The chain links TRBV5-4 to TRBJ1-6; 7 bases are a match to TRBD1. The CDR3 has 17 residues. Per germline, CDR1 SGHNT and CDR2 YYREEE (reference sequence). V gave up 4 bases and J gave up 10 bases; unmatched junction bases: 17. This CDR3 reads CASSARGRGTKGSPLHF. The DNA of the CDR3 is TGTGCCAGCAGCGCCCGGGGCAGGGGGACAAAGGGATCACCCCTCCACTTT.

The rearrangement links TRBV4-3 to TRBJ1-4; 10 bases fit TRBD1. From germline, CDR1 is LGHNA and CDR2 YSLEER. V lost 4 bases to trimming and J lost 8 bases; unmatched junction nucleotides: 4. This CDR3 has 14 residues. The CDR3 loop is CASSRRQGAEKLFF. Written as DNA, the CDR3 is TGCGCCAGCAGCCGACGACAGGGGGCCGAAAAACTGTTTTTT.

CDR3 bases: TGTGCCAGCAGCCCAGGACTGTCGAGCTCCTACAATGAGCAGTTCTTC. Translated, it gives CASSPGLSSSYNEQFF. The rearrangement links TRBV7-3 to TRBJ2-1; tentatively, D is TRBD2 (5 bases). This CDR3 is built from 16 residues. Germline loops: CDR1 SGHTA, CDR2 FQGTGA. V lost 5 bases and J lost 0, with 14 bases in between.

This sequence joins TRBV5-4 and TRBJ1-2, with D possibly being TRBD1 (5 bases). This CDR3 is built from 15 residues. V was cut by 3 bases and J by 1 base, with 13 bases left in between. Germline assignment: CDR1 SGHNT and CDR2 YYREEE (reference sequence). This CDR3 reads CASSSKGIFNYGYTF. CDR3 coding DNA: TGTGCCAGCAGCTCAAAGGGGATATTTAACTATGGCTACACCTTC.

The chain employs TRBV7-9 and TRBJ2-3; D is undetermined. Per germline, CDR1 SEHNR and CDR2 FQNEAQ (reference sequence). The CDR3 length is 15 residues. Trimming shortened V by 5 bases and J by 0 bases, and 12 bases separated the two germline ends. CDR3 residues: CASSPQILSTDTQYF. The CDR3 DNA follows: TGTGCCAGCAGCCCTCAAATACTGAGCACAGATACGCAGTATTTT. The full variable domain, its missing parts supplied by reference TRBV7-9 and TRBJ2-3, is DTGVSQNPRHKITKRGQNVTFRCDPISEHNRLYWYRQTLGQGPEFLTYFQNEAQLEKSRLLSDRFSAERPKGSFSTLEIQRTEQGDSAMYLCASSPQILSTDTQYFGPGTRLTVL.

V gene TRBV6-6 combines with J gene TRBJ1-2; 7 positions agree with TRBD1. Germline trimming cut 4 bases from V and 3 bases from J; bases unmatched to any gene: 8. This CDR3 is 15 amino acids long. Germline CDR1 MNHNY, CDR2 SVGAGI (reference sequence). The CDR3 bases are TGTGCCAGCAGTTCCCCAAAGGGGGCCGACTATGGCTACACCTTC. It codes for CASSSPKGADYGYTF.

The V and J genes are TRBV5-1 and TRBJ2-1; TRBD1 aligns across 8 bases. The CDR3 runs 13 residues. Germline CDR1 SGHRS, CDR2 YFSETQ. The J segment lost 6 bases and the V segment lost 7 bases, leaving 6 bases of the junction unmatched. In nucleotides, the CDR3 is TGCGCCAGCGAATCACAGGGGGGCAATGAGCAGTTCTTC. It encodes CASESQGGNEQFF.

The table lists this clone with a few counts. V gene TRBV2 combines with J gene TRBJ1-1; D might be TRBD1 (5 bases). CDR1 is SNHLY and CDR2 is FYNNEI in the germline V gene. CDR3 length: 14 residues. With 5 bases removed from V and 1 base from J, the gap between germline ends came to 11 bases. CDR3 in amino acids: CASSNRLANTEAFF. The CDR3 coding sequence is TGTGCCAGCAGTAACAGGCTGGCGAACACTGAAGCTTTCTTT.

As DNA, the CDR3 is TGTGCCAGCGGCAATACAGGGGGAAGTGCCGGGGAGCTGTTTTTT. This codes for CASGNTGGSAGELFF. The chain recombines TRBV5-6 with TRBJ2-2; 8 nucleotides agree with TRBD1. CDR1 is SGHDT, CDR2 YYEEEE, per germline. The CDR3 runs 15 residues. V was clipped by 7 bases and J by 6 bases; unmatched bases: 11.

In the case of this clone: The same CDR3 is also encoded by other DNA sequences in this sample. The V call is TRBV18, the J call TRBJ2-3; D is uncertain. The V gene lost 3 bases and the J gene lost 0 bases, with 7 bases spanning the gap. The CDR3 has 14 residues. Germline CDR1 KGHSH, CDR2 LQKENI. The CDR3 DNA is TGTGCCAGCTCACCCGTGAGTAGCACAGATACGCAGTATTTT. Its translation: CASSPVSSTDTQYF.

The J gene is TRBJ1-4, the V gene TRBV6-5; D might be TRBD1 (5 bases). Germline V CDR1 and CDR2: MNHEY, SVGAGI. V was cut by 6 bases and J by 5 bases, with 10 bases left in between. The CDR3 is made up of 13 amino acids. CDR3 nucleotides: TGTGCCAGCAGCGGGGGGTGGAATGAAAAACTGTTTTTT. Protein sequence: CASSGGWNEKLFF.

This clone occurred once. The chain couples TRBV11-2 to TRBJ2-3, with 8 positions matching TRBD2. V trimming: 4 bases; J trimming: 5 bases; junction bases outside the gene matches: 5. The CDR3 loop spans 14 amino acids. The germline CDR1 and CDR2 sequences are SGHAT and FQNNGV. The CDR3, as DNA: TGTGCCAGCAGCTCCGGGACTAGGGTAGATACGCAGTATTTT. This translates into CASSSGTRVDTQYF.

The chain links TRBV4-1 to TRBJ1-1, with no clear D. Per germline, CDR1 MGHRA and CDR2 YSYEKL. The CDR3 extends over 13 amino acids. V lost 3 bases and J lost 10, with 15 bases in between. The CDR3 region has the DNA TGCGCCAGCAGCCAGGTTGGGCCTATACCAGCTTTCTTT. This encodes CASSQVGPIPAFF.

The V and J genes are TRBV18 and TRBJ2-1, with 8 bases matching TRBD2. The CDR3 sequence is 14 residues long. Unmatched junction bases numbered 4, after V lost 0 bases and J lost 9 bases. The germline V gene has CDR1 KGHSH and CDR2 LQKENI. The CDR3 DNA sequence: TGTGCCAGCTCACCACCGAGCGGGAGATTTGAGCAGTTCTTC. Encoded protein: CASSPPSGRFEQFF.

V is TRBV29-1 and J is TRBJ2-7, with 7 bases fitting TRBD2. This CDR3 contains 15 residues. The V and J ends lost 5 bases and 2 bases, in that order; junction bases with no gene match: 12. The germline V gene encodes CDR1 SQVTM and CDR2 ANQGSEA. The DNA for the CDR3 is TGCAGCGTTTCGAGAGGACTAGTTGCGGCCTACGAGCAGTACTTC. This encodes CSVSRGLVAAYEQYF.

The gene calls are TRBV5-1 and TRBJ2-7; 9 nucleotides line up with TRBD1. Germline V gene data show CDR1 as SGHRS and CDR2 as YFSETQ. This CDR3 is 14 amino acids long. Trimming cost V 2 bases and J 5 bases; bases outside gene matches: 5. The CDR3 DNA is TGCGCCAGCAGCTTACAGGGGGCGCCGAACGAGCAGTACTTC. Its translation is CASSLQGAPNEQYF.

The gene calls are TRBV7-8 and TRBJ1-5; tentatively, D is TRBD1 (6 bases). The V gene's germline CDR1 is SGHVS and CDR2 FQNEAQ. V was shortened by 5 bases and J by 4 bases, with 15 bases between the two germline ends. The CDR3 is 15 amino acids. The CDR3 spells CASSGTTGGNQPQHF. The CDR3 DNA follows: TGTGCCAGCAGCGGGACGACAGGAGGGAATCAGCCCCAGCATTTT. The variable domain in full, with the rest retrieved from reference TRBV7-8 and TRBJ1-5, is GAGVSQSPRYKVAKRGQDVALRCDPISGHVSLFWYQQALGQGPEFLTYFQNEAQLDKSGLPSDRFFAERPEGSVSTLKIQRTQQEDSAVYLCASSGTTGGNQPQHFGDGTRLSIL.

This rearrangement joins TRBV19 to TRBJ2-2; D may be TRBD2 (5 bases). Trimming removed 4 bases at V and 6 bases at J, with 12 bases between. CDR1 and CDR2 (germline): LNHDA, SQIVND (reference sequence). The CDR3 runs 14 residues. As DNA, the CDR3 is TGTGCCAGTAGTACCTCCGGACTTGCCGGGGAGCTGTTTTTT. As protein: CASSTSGLAGELFF.

This clone showed up just a few times. The chain is built from TRBV10-3 and TRBJ1-4; possibly TRBD1 for D (6 bases). V lost 10 bases, J lost 7 bases, and 25 bases lay in between. CDR1 and CDR2 from the germline V gene are ENHRY and SYGVKD. This CDR3 spans 16 amino acids. CDR3 nucleotide sequence: TGTGCCACCAGCGGGGGGGCAGCCTTGAAATCTGAAAAACTGTTTTTT. Its protein product is CATSGGAALKSEKLFF.

As concerns this clone: Within the sample, other DNA sequences also encode this same CDR3. The genes are TRBV10-3 and TRBJ2-5, with TRBD1 identical over 7 bases. Germline trimming cut 6 bases from V and 5 bases from J; bases unmatched to any gene: 6. CDR3 length: 13 amino acids. Germline V gene data show CDR1 as ENHRY and CDR2 as SYGVKD. As DNA, the CDR3 is TGTGCCATCAGAACAGGGGCGCGGGAGACCCAGTACTTC. It translates to CAIRTGARETQYF.

This CDR3 is CASSLVVDRNYGYTF. As DNA, the CDR3 is TGTGCCAGCAGCTTAGTGGTCGACAGGAACTATGGCTACACCTTC. The chain employs TRBV7-9 and TRBJ1-2, with D possibly TRBD1 on 6 matching bases. The CDR3 length is 15 residues. Trimming removed 1 base from V and 2 bases from J, with 11 bases in between. CDR1 is SEHNR, CDR2 FQNEAQ, per germline (reference sequence).

This clone was seen a handful of times. This chain uses TRBV10-2 with TRBJ2-5, with D unclear. This CDR3 spans 14 amino acids. In germline, CDR1 is WSHSY, CDR2 SAAADI. Trimming took off 8 bases at V and 5 bases at J, with 18 bases between the two ends. The CDR3 DNA is TGCGCCAGCCAGTTTGATACAGTCCGGGAGACCCAGTACTTC. As protein: CASQFDTVRETQYF.